This T cell receptor (beta chain) was sequenced in a study of T-cell reconstitution after alpha-beta-depleted transplantation in children (dated by TCRdb to about 2016). Regarding the complete study: Using TCR repertoire profiling, the study followed T-cell immune reconstitution in a quantitative way in children after TCRalphabeta/CD19-depleted allogeneic hematopoietic cell transplantation.

At the junction V is shortened by 5 bases and J by 5 bases, with 12 bases in between. CDR1 SGHTA and CDR2 FQGTGA were looked up in the germline V gene. Including the terminal cysteine and phenylalanine, the CDR3 comprises 13 residues. Just CDR3 DNA is preserved here, 39 bases in frame from base 1. There are many counts of this clonotype. What antigen it recognizes has not been identified. The record has no base qualities; no much larger clone is one base away. The library was obtained by PCR. The data were produced on an Illumina HiSeq 2500. To normalize quantification of the TCRbeta repertoire, the TCR libraries were built with molecular barcoding that relied on unique molecular identifiers. The public reads were quality trimmed at Q25 with fastp and then assembled into clones with MiXCR by TCRdb, keeping productive beta chains. One record per CDR3 amino acid sequence lists the most common genes and DNA. The sample table records a few hundred thousand distinct CDR3 sequences; 9.7% of these occur just once. Jointly, the top ten make up about 4.8% of the sample.

The receptor chain draws on TRBV7-3 and TRBJ2-5; tentative D gene TRBD1, with 7 bases matching. The specimen was PBMCs from the stem cell graft donor, collected from the stem cell graft. The clonotype comes from a human donor who donated a stem cell graft to a child with SCID. CDR3 sequence: CASSPGGYETQYF. The nucleotide sequence is given as TGTGCCAGCAGCCCAGGGGGGTATGAGACCCAGTACTTC. With the portions outside the CDR3 filled from the reference TRBV7-3 and TRBJ2-5 genes, the complete variable region becomes GAGVSQTPSNKVTEKGKYVELRCDPISGHTALYWYRQSLGQGPEFLIYFQGTGAADDSGLPNDRFFAVRPEGSVSTLKIQRTERGDSAVYLCASSPGGYETQYFGPGTRLLVL.